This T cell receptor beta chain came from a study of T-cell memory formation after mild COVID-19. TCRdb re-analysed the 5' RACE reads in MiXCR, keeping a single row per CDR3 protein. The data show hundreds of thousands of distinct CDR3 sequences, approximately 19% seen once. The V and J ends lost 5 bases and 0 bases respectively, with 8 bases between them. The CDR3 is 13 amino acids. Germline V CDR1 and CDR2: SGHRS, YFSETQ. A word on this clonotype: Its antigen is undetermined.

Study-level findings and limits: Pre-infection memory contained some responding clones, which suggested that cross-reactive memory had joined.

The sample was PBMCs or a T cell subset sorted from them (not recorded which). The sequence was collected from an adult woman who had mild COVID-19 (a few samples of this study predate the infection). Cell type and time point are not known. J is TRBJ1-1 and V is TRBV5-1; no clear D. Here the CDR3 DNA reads TGCGCCAGCAGGAATAGATTGAACACTGAAGCTTTCTTT. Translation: CASRNRLNTEAFF.